The entry that follows covers one T cell receptor (beta chain) sequence. Assay used: immunoSEQ multiplex PCR; TCRdb lists only in-frame clones, some missing. The sample includes around 33,000 clones, around 84% of them seen just once. This entry is derived from a study of OX40 agonist ivuxolimab in advanced cancers. Background on the study: Three patients, one with hepatocellular carcinoma and two with cutaneous melanoma, achieved partial responses.

Germline assignment: CDR1 MNHEY and CDR2 SVGAGI. The V and J ends lost 2 bases and 1 base respectively, with 5 bases between them. The CDR3 sequence is 13 residues long. The receptor comes from an adult with an advanced solid tumor such as melanoma, head and neck, liver or kidney cancer. The chain links TRBV6-5 to TRBJ1-1, with D hard to call. Sequencing was performed on CD4+ or CD8+ T cells sorted from blood, taken in a trial of the OX40 agonist ivuxolimab. The CDR3 nucleotides read TGTGCCAGCAGTTACGCGGCGAACACTGAAGCTTTCTTT. Translating it yields CASSYAANTEAFF.